The clone carrying this T cell receptor beta chain was counted ten times or more. In each case, RNA was isolated and then reverse transcribed into cDNA as the sequencing template. The method was immunoSEQ multiplex PCR; TCRdb's version includes in-frame clones alone and lacks a portion of them. The data hold about 260,000 clones, with over 45% observed a single time. This entry is derived from a study of CD8+ T cells in alopecia areata. Documented treatment: oral pan-JAK inhibitor, 5-10 mg twice daily. This clonotype was sampled from a human donor with alopecia areata. Sequences were derived from CD4+ T cells sorted from blood, sampled around week 54, from a patient treated with tofacitinib.

CDR3: CASSQGWGAETEAFF. CDR3 DNA sequence: TGCGCCAGCAGCCAAGGGTGGGGGGCCGAGACTGAAGCTTTCTTT. This chain uses TRBV4-1 with TRBJ1-1, with D possibly matching TRBD1 (6 bases). The V gene's germline CDR1 is MGHRA and CDR2 YSYEKL. The CDR3 consists of 15 residues. V was clipped by 1 base and J by 5 bases, with 14 bases between them.